This TCR beta chain was sequenced during a study of T cells in Graves' hyperthyroidism and ophthalmopathy. RNA transcripts gave rise to amplified TCR beta CDR3 regions. Carried out on the TCR CDR3, a first-round RT-PCR used the HTBI primer set. TCRdb re-called the multiplex PCR reads with MiXCR, one entry per CDR3 protein. Among about 720,000 distinct CDR3 sequences listed, roughly 15% were seen once. Study-level findings and limits: Stable hyperthyroidism was told apart from ophthalmopathy by a model built on 13 V-J features.

There are many counts of this clonotype. The antigen is not known. Fresh peripheral blood, roughly 9.8 ml of it, supplied the PBMCs. Germline lookup yields CDR1 KGHDR and CDR2 SFDVKD. The CDR3 is 12 amino acids. Trimming left V 6 bases short and J 4 bases short, with 9 bases between. Sequenced material: blood. The rearrangement joins TRBV24-1 to TRBJ2-7, with a weak D call TRBD1 (7 bases). This receptor was identified in a man younger than 35 with Graves' hyperthyroidism. CDR3 DNA sequence: TGTGCCACCAGTCAGGGGGGTTACGAGCAGTACTTC. Protein product: CATSQGGYEQYF.